This TCR beta chain was profiled in a study of post-analysis software for immune sequencing data. General observations from the study: Patients with multiple sclerosis recorded significantly lower normalized Chao1 diversity than controls, the study found.

Presence of unique molecular identifiers characterized the TCR beta cDNA libraries. The source material, roughly 0.9 to 11 million T cells, gave rise to 500,000 or so cDNA molecules. TCRdb passed the PCR reads through MiXCR, listing each CDR3 protein once. The sample consists of roughly 410,000 distinct CDR3 sequences, approximately 33% of them appearing once. As for this clonotype: Its specificity is unknown.

The sequenced material came from blood. The origin of this receptor is a girl aged 5-17 years with multiple sclerosis.

CDR3 amino acids: CASSVTWTGTYGYTF. CDR3 DNA sequence: TGTGCCAGCAGCGTAACATGGACAGGAACGTATGGCTACACCTTC. V and J are TRBV9 and TRBJ1-2, with 7 bases matching TRBD1. Germline CDR1 and CDR2: SGDLS and YYNGEE. CDR3 length equals 15 residues. V lost 1 base to trimming and J lost 5 bases; unmatched junction nucleotides: 8.